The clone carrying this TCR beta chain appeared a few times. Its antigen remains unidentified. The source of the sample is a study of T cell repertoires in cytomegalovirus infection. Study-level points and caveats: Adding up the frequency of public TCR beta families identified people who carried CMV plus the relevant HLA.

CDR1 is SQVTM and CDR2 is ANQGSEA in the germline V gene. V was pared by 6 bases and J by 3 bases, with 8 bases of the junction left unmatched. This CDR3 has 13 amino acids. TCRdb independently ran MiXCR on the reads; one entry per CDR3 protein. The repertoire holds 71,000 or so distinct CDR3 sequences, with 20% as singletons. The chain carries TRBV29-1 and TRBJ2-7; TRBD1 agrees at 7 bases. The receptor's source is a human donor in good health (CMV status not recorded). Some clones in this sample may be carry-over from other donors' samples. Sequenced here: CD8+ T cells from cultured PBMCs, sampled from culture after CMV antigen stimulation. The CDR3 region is CSVNDRVSYEQYF. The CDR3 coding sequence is TGCAGCGTCAATGACAGGGTTAGCTACGAGCAGTACTTC.